This is a list of T cell receptor beta chains from one sample in a study of blood T cell repertoires in COVID-19. Only in-frame clones appear in the TCRdb table, and some are missing; sequencing was by immunoSEQ multiplex PCR. The table records over 250,000 clones, around 89% of them present only once. Sequenced input: PBMCs or T cells enriched from blood (not recorded which). These receptors all come from a woman aged 18-30 years who had recovered from COVID-19. Both conserved end residues are part of each CDR3. The D gene is left open where the match is weak. The size entry is marked missing in some rows and otherwise reads once, few, many or a size class.

CDR3 DNA: TGTGCCAGTTCAGTGGGGGGGGATGAAAACACCATATATTTT
CDR3 protein: CASSVGGDENTIYF
J gene: TRBJ1-3
D gene: NA
clone size: NA
V gene: TRBV3-1/TRBV3-2

CDR3 DNA: TGTGCCAGCAGCGCCGAACCGGGTCTCTACACTGAAGCTTTCTTT
CDR3 protein: CASSAEPGLYTEAFF
J gene: TRBJ1-1
D gene: NA
clone size: NA
V gene: TRBV7-3

CDR3 DNA: TGTGCCAGCACCATGGACCTAGCGGCGAACACCGGGGAGCTGTTTTTT
CDR3 protein: CASTMDLAANTGELFF
J gene: TRBJ2-2
D gene: TRBD2
clone size: NA
V gene: TRBV5-4

CDR3 DNA: TGTGCCAGCAGCAGGGGACAGGGGATGGATTCTTCTGAGACCCAGTACTTC
CDR3 protein: CASSRGQGMDSSETQYF
J gene: TRBJ2-5
D gene: TRBD1
clone size: NA
V gene: TRBV6-2/TRBV6-3

CDR3 DNA: TGTGCCAGCAGCTTAGCGGAGCGAGAGACCCAGTACTTC
CDR3 protein: CASSLAERETQYF
J gene: TRBJ2-5
D gene: NA
clone size: once
V gene: TRBV11-1

CDR3 DNA: TGTGCCAGCAGTGATCGGACAGGGAATCAGCCCCAGCATTTT
CDR3 protein: CASSDRTGNQPQHF
J gene: TRBJ1-5
D gene: TRBD1
clone size: few
V gene: TRBV2

CDR3 DNA: TGTGCCAGCAGTGAACAAGGGGGGGGGACTGAAGCTTTCTTT
CDR3 protein: CASSEQGGGTEAFF
J gene: TRBJ1-1
D gene: NA
clone size: NA
V gene: TRBV2

CDR3 DNA: TGCGCCAGCAGCGCGGGACTAGTTTCCCGCGGGGCACAAGAGACCCAGTACTTC
CDR3 protein: CASSAGLVSRGAQETQYF
J gene: TRBJ2-5
D gene: TRBD2
clone size: few
V gene: TRBV10-1

CDR3 DNA: TGTGCCAGCAGCTTGGCTAGCACAGATACGCAGTATTTT
CDR3 protein: CASSLASTDTQYF
J gene: TRBJ2-3
D gene: NA
clone size: NA
V gene: TRBV5-6

CDR3 DNA: TGTGCCAGCAGTTTCCCGACAGCAAATTCACCCCTCCACTTT
CDR3 protein: CASSFPTANSPLHF
J gene: TRBJ1-6
D gene: NA
clone size: once
V gene: TRBV28

CDR3 DNA: TGTGCCAGCAGTCTCTTAGCCAAAAACATTCAGTACTTC
CDR3 protein: CASSLLAKNIQYF
J gene: TRBJ2-4
D gene: NA
clone size: NA
V gene: TRBV3-1/TRBV3-2

CDR3 DNA: TGCGCCAGCAGTGACGCAGGCCCAGGAAGCTACACCTTC
CDR3 protein: CASSDAGPGSYTF
J gene: TRBJ1-2
D gene: NA
clone size: NA
V gene: TRBV10-2

CDR3 DNA: TGTGCCAGCAGCCAAGATCAAGCGACAGTCATAACAGATACGCAGTATTTT
CDR3 protein: CASSQDQATVITDTQYF
J gene: TRBJ2-3
D gene: NA
clone size: NA
V gene: TRBV3-1/TRBV3-2

CDR3 DNA: TGTGCCAGCAGCTTAACTTTGGGACAGGGGATTCTGATGGACACTGAAGCTTTCTTT
CDR3 protein: CASSLTLGQGILMDTEAFF
J gene: TRBJ1-1
D gene: TRBD1
clone size: once
V gene: TRBV11-2

CDR3 DNA: TGCGCCAGCAGCCACTCGTACTTAGGGGGTAAAGAGACCCAGTACTTC
CDR3 protein: CASSHSYLGGKETQYF
J gene: TRBJ2-5
D gene: NA
clone size: NA
V gene: TRBV4-1

CDR3 DNA: TGTGCCAGCAGTGACTTCCGGGGTTCTGAAGAGACCCAGTACTTC
CDR3 protein: CASSDFRGSEETQYF
J gene: TRBJ2-5
D gene: NA
clone size: NA
V gene: TRBV2

CDR3 DNA: TGTGCCAGCAGTGAAGGCGGGACGAGGACTGAAGCTTTCTTT
CDR3 protein: CASSEGGTRTEAFF
J gene: TRBJ1-1
D gene: NA
clone size: NA
V gene: TRBV6-1

CDR3 DNA: TGTGCCAGCAGCCAAGAGCGGGACAGGAGGGGCTACACCTTC
CDR3 protein: CASSQERDRRGYTF
J gene: TRBJ1-2
D gene: TRBD1
clone size: NA
V gene: TRBV3-1/TRBV3-2

CDR3 DNA: TGTGCCAGCAAGGGAGGAATTGATGGCTACACCTTC
CDR3 protein: CASKGGIDGYTF
J gene: TRBJ1-2
D gene: NA
clone size: NA
V gene: TRBV6-5

CDR3 DNA: TGTGCCAGCAGCCTCATAGGGCTAGCTGGTACAGATACGCAGTATTTT
CDR3 protein: CASSLIGLAGTDTQYF
J gene: TRBJ2-3
D gene: NA
clone size: NA
V gene: TRBV2

CDR3 DNA: TGTGCCAGCAGTGACCTGACAGAGTCCTACGAGCAGTACTTC
CDR3 protein: CASSDLTESYEQYF
J gene: TRBJ2-7
D gene: NA
clone size: NA
V gene: TRBV6-1

CDR3 DNA: TGTGCCAGCAGCCAGAACACCGGGGAGCTGTTTTTT
CDR3 protein: CASSQNTGELFF
J gene: TRBJ2-2
D gene: NA
clone size: NA
V gene: TRBV12-3/TRBV12-4

CDR3 DNA: TGTGCCACTAACGCGGACAGGCGACAAGGGCAGCCCCAGCATTTT
CDR3 protein: CATNADRRQGQPQHF
J gene: TRBJ1-5
D gene: TRBD1
clone size: few
V gene: TRBV6-5

CDR3 DNA: TGTGCCAGGGGGACAGGGCTTTTCAACACTGAAGCTTTCTTT
CDR3 protein: CARGTGLFNTEAFF
J gene: TRBJ1-1
D gene: TRBD1
clone size: NA
V gene: TRBV19

CDR3 DNA: TGTGCCATCAGTAAAGAGACCAGGGGGAGCTCTGGAAACACCATATATTTT
CDR3 protein: CAISKETRGSSGNTIYF
J gene: TRBJ1-3
D gene: TRBD1
clone size: NA
V gene: TRBV10-3

CDR3 DNA: TGTGCCAGCAGCTTAACTACGGGTCACGAAGAGACCCAGTACTTC
CDR3 protein: CASSLTTGHEETQYF
J gene: TRBJ2-5
D gene: NA
clone size: NA
V gene: TRBV7-3

CDR3 DNA: TGTGCCAGCGGGGAACGGGGCTACGAGCAGTACTTC
CDR3 protein: CASGERGYEQYF
J gene: TRBJ2-7
D gene: NA
clone size: once
V gene: TRBV28

CDR3 DNA: TGTGCCAGCGGGACAGGCTCGAATGAAAAACTGTTTTTT
CDR3 protein: CASGTGSNEKLFF
J gene: TRBJ1-4
D gene: TRBD1
clone size: NA
V gene: TRBV12-3/TRBV12-4

CDR3 DNA: TGTGCCAGTAGGGGGGCCACTAGGATCAATGAGCAGTTCTTC
CDR3 protein: CASRGATRINEQFF
J gene: TRBJ2-1
D gene: NA
clone size: NA
V gene: TRBV19

CDR3 DNA: TGTGCCAGCAGCCAGACCAGACCAGGGTGGGGCTATGGCTACACCTTC
CDR3 protein: CASSQTRPGWGYGYTF
J gene: TRBJ1-2
D gene: NA
clone size: NA
V gene: TRBV3-1/TRBV3-2

CDR3 DNA: TGTGCCAGCAGTCCCCTTACTAGAACCGGGGAGCTGTTTTTT
CDR3 protein: CASSPLTRTGELFF
J gene: TRBJ2-2
D gene: NA
clone size: NA
V gene: TRBV9

CDR3 DNA: TGTGCCAGCAGCTTTCGCGGGACTAGGTTATTTGAGCAGTACTTC
CDR3 protein: CASSFRGTRLFEQYF
J gene: TRBJ2-7
D gene: TRBD2
clone size: NA
V gene: TRBV7-9

CDR3 DNA: TGTGCCAGTAGTATTGGGGGGGGAGATGAAGCTTTCTTT
CDR3 protein: CASSIGGGDEAFF
J gene: TRBJ1-1
D gene: NA
clone size: once
V gene: TRBV19

CDR3 DNA: TGTGCCAGCAGTGCCACGTCGACAGCCAACTACGAGCAGTACTTC
CDR3 protein: CASSATSTANYEQYF
J gene: TRBJ2-7
D gene: NA
clone size: NA
V gene: TRBV2

CDR3 DNA: TGTGCCAGCAGCCCCCGGGGTTCGGAAAATTCACCCCTCCACTTT
CDR3 protein: CASSPRGSENSPLHF
J gene: TRBJ1-6
D gene: NA
clone size: NA
V gene: TRBV3-1/TRBV3-2